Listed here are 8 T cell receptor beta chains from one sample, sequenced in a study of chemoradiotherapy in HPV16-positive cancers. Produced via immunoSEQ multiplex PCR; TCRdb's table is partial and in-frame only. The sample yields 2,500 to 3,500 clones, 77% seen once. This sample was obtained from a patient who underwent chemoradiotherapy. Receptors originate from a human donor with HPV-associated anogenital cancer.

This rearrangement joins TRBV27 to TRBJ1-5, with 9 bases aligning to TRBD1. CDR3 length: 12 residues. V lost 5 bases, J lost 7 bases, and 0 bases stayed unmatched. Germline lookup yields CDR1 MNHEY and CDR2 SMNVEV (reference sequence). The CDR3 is CASSTGGQPQHF. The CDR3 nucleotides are TGTGCCAGCAGTACAGGGGGCCAGCCCCAGCATTTT.

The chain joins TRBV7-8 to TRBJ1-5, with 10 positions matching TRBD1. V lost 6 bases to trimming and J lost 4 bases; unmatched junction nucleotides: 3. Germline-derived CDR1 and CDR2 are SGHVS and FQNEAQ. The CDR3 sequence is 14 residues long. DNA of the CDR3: TGTGCCAGCAGTTCGGACAGGGGGAATCAGCCCCAGCATTTT. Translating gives CASSSDRGNQPQHF. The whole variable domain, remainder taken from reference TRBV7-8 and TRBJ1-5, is GAGVSQSPRYKVAKRGQDVALRCDPISGHVSLFWYQQALGQGPEFLTYFQNEAQLDKSGLPSDRFFAERPEGSVSTLKIQRTQQEDSAVYLCASSSDRGNQPQHFGDGTRLSIL.

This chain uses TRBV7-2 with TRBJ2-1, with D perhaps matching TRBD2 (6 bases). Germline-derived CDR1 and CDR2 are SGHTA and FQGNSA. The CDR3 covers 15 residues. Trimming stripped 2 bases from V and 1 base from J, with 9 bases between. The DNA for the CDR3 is TGTGCCAGCAGCTTACTAGCGCTATCCTACAATGAGCAGTTCTTC. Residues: CASSLLALSYNEQFF. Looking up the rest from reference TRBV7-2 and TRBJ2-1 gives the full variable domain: GAGVSQSPSNKVTEKGKDVELRCDPISGHTALYWYRQSLGQGLEFLIYFQGNSAPDKSGLPSDRFSAERTGGSVSTLTIQRTQQEDSAVYLCASSLLALSYNEQFFGPGTRLTVL.

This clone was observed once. The CDR3, as DNA: TGCAGCTCCAATGGCGGAATCAGCACAGATACGCAGTATTTT. Translated, it gives CSSNGGISTDTQYF. The genes are TRBV29-1 and TRBJ2-3; D not certain. CDR3 length: 14 residues. CDR1 is SQVTM and CDR2 is ANQGSEA in the germline V gene. Trimming pared 8 bases from V and 0 bases from J, leaving 15 bases between.

CDR3 DNA: TGTGCCAGCAGCGTAGCAGGCACAGATACGCAGTATTTT. It is translated as CASSVAGTDTQYF. This rearrangement joins TRBV9 to TRBJ2-3; the D is unclear. Trimming left V 0 bases short and J 1 base short, with 3 bases between. CDR1 and CDR2 from the germline V gene are SGDLS and YYNGEE. The CDR3 covers 13 residues.

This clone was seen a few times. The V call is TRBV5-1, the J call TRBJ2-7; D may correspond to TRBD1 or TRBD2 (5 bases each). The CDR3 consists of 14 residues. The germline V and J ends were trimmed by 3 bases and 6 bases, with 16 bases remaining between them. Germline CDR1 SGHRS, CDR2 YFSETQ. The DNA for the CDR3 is TGCGCCAGCAGCTGGTTACAGGACTCGGGCGAGCAGTACTTC. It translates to CASSWLQDSGEQYF.

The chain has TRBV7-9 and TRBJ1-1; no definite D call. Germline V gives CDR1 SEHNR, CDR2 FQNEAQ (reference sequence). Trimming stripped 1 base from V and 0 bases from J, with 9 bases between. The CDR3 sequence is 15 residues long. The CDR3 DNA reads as TGTGCCAGCAGCTTAGGGGGTCACATGAACACTGAAGCTTTCTTT. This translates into CASSLGGHMNTEAFF.

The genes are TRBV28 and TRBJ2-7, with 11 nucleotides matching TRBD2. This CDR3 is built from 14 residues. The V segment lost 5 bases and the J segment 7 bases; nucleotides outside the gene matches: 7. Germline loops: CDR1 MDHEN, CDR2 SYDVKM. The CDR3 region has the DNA TGTGCCAGCAGTCAACTAGCGGGAGTCAATGAGCAGTACTTC. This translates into CASSQLAGVNEQYF.